This T cell receptor beta chain was obtained from a study of T cell repertoires in cytomegalovirus infection. The wider study: Newly reported HLA-C-restricted and thoroughly characterized HLA-B-restricted CMV epitopes were employed. Public signatures in TCR beta pointed to CMV infection and matching HLA type. Study results and limitations: Dominant in the ex vivo response were TCR beta clonotypes restricted by HLA-C and specific for CMV. Individuals carrying CMV plus the relevant HLA were identified by cumulative frequency of public TCR beta families.

Germline V gene sequence: CDR1 DFQATT, CDR2 SNEGSKA (reference sequence). The CDR3 contains 15 residues. V gave up 4 bases and J gave up 1 base, with 15 bases separating them. TCRdb redid the calling of the reads with MiXCR, one entry per CDR3 protein. The sample holds some 500,000 distinct CDR3 sequences, roughly 43% seen once. Remarks on this clonotype: Its target is unknown.

This receptor was obtained from a human donor in good health (CMV status not recorded). Some clones in this sample may be carry-over from other donors' samples. The chain employs TRBV20-1 and TRBJ2-3; TRBD2 is a possible D gene (6 bases). The sample was cultured PBMCs, taken from culture after CMV antigen stimulation. The chain's CDR3 is CSAKIVGLRTDTQYF. The CDR3 nucleotides read TGCAGTGCTAAGATTGTGGGACTCCGCACAGATACGCAGTATTTT.